This T cell receptor (beta chain) was identified in a study of shared clonotypes between healthy human individuals. Across the study: Each donor had three CD4 naive, three CD4 memory, two CD8 naive and one CD8 memory plate.

The V segment lost 4 bases and the J segment 2 bases; nucleotides outside the gene matches: 10. The CDR3 contains 18 residues. Germline CDR1 is LNHDA and CDR2 is SQIVND (reference sequence). Produced via immunoSEQ multiplex PCR; TCRdb's table is partial and in-frame only. The table records hundreds of thousands of clones, about 91% of them present only once. Positively selected for CCR7, the CD45RO-negative cells used as naive CD8 cells excluded terminally differentiated effector memory CD45RA+ cells. Sequencing was carried out using naive CD8+ T cells sorted from blood. The rearrangement joins TRBV19 to TRBJ2-1, with 11 bases aligning to TRBD2. The TCR sequence derives from a young man in good health. The chain's CDR3 is CASSTSLAGEVAYNEQFF. The CDR3 bases are TGTGCCAGTAGTACTTCACTAGCGGGGGAAGTTGCCTACAATGAGCAGTTCTTC.